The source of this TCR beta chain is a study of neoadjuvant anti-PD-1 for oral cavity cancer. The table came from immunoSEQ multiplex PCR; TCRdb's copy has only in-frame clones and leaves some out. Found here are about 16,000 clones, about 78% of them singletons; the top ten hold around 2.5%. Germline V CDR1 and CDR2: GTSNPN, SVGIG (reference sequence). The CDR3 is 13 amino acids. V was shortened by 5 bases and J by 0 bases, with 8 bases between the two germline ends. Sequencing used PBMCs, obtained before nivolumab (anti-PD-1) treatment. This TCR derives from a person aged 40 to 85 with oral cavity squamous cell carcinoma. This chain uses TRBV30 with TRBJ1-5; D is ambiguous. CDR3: CAWLTISNQPQHF. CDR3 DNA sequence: TGTGCCTGGCTGACCATTAGCAATCAGCCCCAGCATTTT.